This TCR beta chain was sequenced for a study of blood T cell repertoires in COVID-19. Background on the study: Researchers got acute and convalescent COVID-19 samples from the United States, Italy and Spain. Sample material is recorded as cDNA or gDNA derived from T cells, B-cell-depleted T cells, or PBMCs.

Trimming took 7 bases from V and 0 from J, leaving 19 bases between them. Germline CDR1 SGHRS, CDR2 YFSETQ. This CDR3 has 16 residues. Per the authors' pipeline: Amplification with reference gene primers provided the estimates of nucleated cell counts. Assay: immunoSEQ multiplex PCR; the TCRdb copy retains only in-frame clones and omits some. V and J calls and clone size are as listed in that table; D and trimming were resolved from the DNA. This sample carries 300,000 to 350,000 clones, 87% of them seen once, and the ten largest clones take roughly 8.9%. This TCR was sampled from a man younger than 45 with COVID-19, enrolled during active disease. The sample was peripheral blood. The V and J genes are TRBV5-1 and TRBJ1-2, with D unresolved. The CDR3 here is CASAAGLKGPNYGYTF. The CDR3, as DNA: TGCGCCAGCGCCGCGGGTCTCAAAGGACCTAACTATGGCTACACCTTC.